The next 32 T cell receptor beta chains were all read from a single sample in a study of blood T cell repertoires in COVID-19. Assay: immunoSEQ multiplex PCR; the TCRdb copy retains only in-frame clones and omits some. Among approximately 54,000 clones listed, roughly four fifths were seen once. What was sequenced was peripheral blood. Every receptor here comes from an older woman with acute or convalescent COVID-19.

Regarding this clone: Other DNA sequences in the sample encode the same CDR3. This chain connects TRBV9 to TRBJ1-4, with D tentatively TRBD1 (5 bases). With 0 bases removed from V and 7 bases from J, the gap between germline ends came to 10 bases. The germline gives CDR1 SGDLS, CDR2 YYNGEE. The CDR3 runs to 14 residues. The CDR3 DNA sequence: TGTGCCAGCAGCGTAGGGCAGGGTGGTGAAAAACTGTTTTTT. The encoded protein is CASSVGQGGEKLFF.

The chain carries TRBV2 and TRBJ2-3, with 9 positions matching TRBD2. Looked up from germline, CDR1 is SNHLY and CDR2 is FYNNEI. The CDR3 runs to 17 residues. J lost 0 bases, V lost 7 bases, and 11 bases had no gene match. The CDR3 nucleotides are TGTGCCAGCAACCTAGGGACTAGCCGCTCTAGCACAGATACGCAGTATTTT. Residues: CASNLGTSRSSTDTQYF.

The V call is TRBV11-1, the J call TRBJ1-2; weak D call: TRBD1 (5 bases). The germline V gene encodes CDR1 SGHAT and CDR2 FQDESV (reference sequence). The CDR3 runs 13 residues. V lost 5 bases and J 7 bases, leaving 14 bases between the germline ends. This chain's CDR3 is CASSQTPGFGYTF. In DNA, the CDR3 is TGTGCCAGCAGCCAGACCCCAGGGTTTGGCTACACCTTC.

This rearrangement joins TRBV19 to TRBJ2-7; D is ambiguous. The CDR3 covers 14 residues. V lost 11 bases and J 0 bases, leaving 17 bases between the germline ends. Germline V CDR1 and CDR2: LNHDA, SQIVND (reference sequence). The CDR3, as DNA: TGTGCCTCGGGTGCCAGCCAAAGCTCCTACGAGCAGTACTTC. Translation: CASGASQSSYEQYF. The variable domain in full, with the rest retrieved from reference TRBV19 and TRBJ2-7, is DGGITQSPKYLFRKEGQNVTLSCEQNLNHDAMYWYRQDPGQGLRLIYYSQIVNDFQKGDIAEGYSVSREKKESFPLTVTSAQKNPTAFYLCASGASQSSYEQYFGPGTRLTVT.

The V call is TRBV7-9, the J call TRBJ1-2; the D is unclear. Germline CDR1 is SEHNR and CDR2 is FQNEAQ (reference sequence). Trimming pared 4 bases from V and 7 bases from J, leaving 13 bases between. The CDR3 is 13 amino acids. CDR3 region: CASSSNSRVGYTF. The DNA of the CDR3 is TGTGCCAGCAGCTCAAACTCTCGTGTTGGCTACACCTTC.

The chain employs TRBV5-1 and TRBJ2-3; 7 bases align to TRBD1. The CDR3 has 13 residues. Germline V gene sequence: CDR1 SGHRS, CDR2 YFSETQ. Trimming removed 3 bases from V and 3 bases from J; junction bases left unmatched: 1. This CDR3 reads CASSSGGTDTQYF. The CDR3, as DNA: TGCGCCAGCAGCTCAGGGGGTACAGATACGCAGTATTTT. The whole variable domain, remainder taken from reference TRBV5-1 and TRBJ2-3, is KAGVTQTPRYLIKTRGQQVTLSCSPISGHRSVSWYQQTPGQGLQFLFEYFSETQRNKGNFPGRFSGRQFSNSRSEMNVSTLELGDSALYLCASSSGGTDTQYFGPGTRLTVL.

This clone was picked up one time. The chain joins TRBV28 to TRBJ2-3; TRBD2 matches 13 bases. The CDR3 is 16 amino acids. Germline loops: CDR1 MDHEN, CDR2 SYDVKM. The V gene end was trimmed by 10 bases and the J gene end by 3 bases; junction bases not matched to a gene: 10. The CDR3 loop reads CATQTSGGTRTDTQYF. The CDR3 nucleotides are TGTGCCACGCAGACTAGCGGGGGGACTAGGACAGATACGCAGTATTTT.

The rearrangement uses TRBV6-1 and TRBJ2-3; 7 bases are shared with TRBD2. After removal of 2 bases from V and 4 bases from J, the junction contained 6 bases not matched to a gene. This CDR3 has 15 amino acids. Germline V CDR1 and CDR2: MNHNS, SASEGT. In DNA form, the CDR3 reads TGTGCCAGCAGTGAAAGGACTAGTGGGGCAGATACGCAGTATTTT. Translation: CASSERTSGADTQYF.

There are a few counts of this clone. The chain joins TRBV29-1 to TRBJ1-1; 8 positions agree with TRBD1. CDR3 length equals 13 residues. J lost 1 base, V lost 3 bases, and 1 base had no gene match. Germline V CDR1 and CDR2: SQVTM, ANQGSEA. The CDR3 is CSVDDRGNTEAFF. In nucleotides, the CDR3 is TGCAGCGTTGATGACAGGGGGAACACTGAAGCTTTCTTT.

CDR3 DNA sequence: TGTGCCAGCAGTTCGACAGCCACCTATAGCAATCAGCCCCAGCATTTT. Its translation: CASSSTATYSNQPQHF. This chain uses TRBV6-5 with TRBJ1-5; a weak D match, TRBD1 (5 bases). There are 16 residues in the CDR3. Trimming shortened V by 4 bases and J by 0 bases, and 13 bases separated the two germline ends. CDR1 MNHEY and CDR2 SVGAGI come from the germline V gene.

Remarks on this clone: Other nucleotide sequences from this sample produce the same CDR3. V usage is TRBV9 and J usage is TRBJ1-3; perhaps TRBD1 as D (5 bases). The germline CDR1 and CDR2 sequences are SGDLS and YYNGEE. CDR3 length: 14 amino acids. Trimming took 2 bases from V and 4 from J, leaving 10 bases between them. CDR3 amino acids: CASSVTRAGNTIYF. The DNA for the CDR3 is TGTGCCAGCAGCGTCACCAGGGCAGGAAACACCATATATTTT. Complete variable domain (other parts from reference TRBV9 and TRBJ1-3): DSGVTQTPKHLITATGQRVTLRCSPRSGDLSVYWYQQSLDQGLQFLIQYYNGEERAKGNILERFSAQQFPDLHSELNLSSLELGDSALYFCASSVTRAGNTIYFGEGSWLTVV.

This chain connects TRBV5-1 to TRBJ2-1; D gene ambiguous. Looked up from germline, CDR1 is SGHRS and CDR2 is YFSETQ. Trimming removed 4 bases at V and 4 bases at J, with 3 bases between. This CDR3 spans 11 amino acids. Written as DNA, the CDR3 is TGCGCCAGCAGCGAGTACAATGAGCAGTTCTTC. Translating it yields CASSEYNEQFF.

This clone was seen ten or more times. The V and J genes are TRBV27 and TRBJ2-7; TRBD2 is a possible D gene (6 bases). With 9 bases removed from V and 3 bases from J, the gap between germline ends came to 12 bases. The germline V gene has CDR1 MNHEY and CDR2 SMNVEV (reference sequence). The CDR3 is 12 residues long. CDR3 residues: CASFTSSYEQYF. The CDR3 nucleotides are TGTGCCAGTTTTACTAGCAGCTACGAGCAGTACTTC.

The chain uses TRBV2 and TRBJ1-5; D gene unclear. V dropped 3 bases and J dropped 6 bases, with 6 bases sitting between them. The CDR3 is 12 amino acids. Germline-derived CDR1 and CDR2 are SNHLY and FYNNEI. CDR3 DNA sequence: TGTGCCAGCAGTGACGGGAGTCAGCCCCAGCATTTT. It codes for CASSDGSQPQHF.

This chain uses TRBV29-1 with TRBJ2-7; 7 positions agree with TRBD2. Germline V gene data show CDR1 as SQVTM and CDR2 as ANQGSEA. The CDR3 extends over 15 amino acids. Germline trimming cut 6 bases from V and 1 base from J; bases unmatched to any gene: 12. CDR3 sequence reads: CSVAPGGIESYEQYF. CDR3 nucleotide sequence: TGCAGCGTGGCCCCGGGGGGAATCGAATCCTACGAGCAGTACTTC.

The CDR3 is CAWSASGSYNSPLHF. Written as DNA, the CDR3 is TGTGCCTGGAGTGCCTCAGGTTCCTATAATTCACCCCTCCACTTT. The V and J genes are TRBV30 and TRBJ1-6; D not certain. V was trimmed by 1 base and J by 1 base, leaving 8 bases between them. This CDR3 has 15 residues. CDR1 GTSNPN and CDR2 SVGIG come from the germline V gene (reference sequence).

CDR3 sequence (DNA): TGTGCCTGGAGTTTGCCTGGAGCGGGGCAAGAGACCCAGTACTTC. Amino acids: CAWSLPGAGQETQYF. The chain uses TRBV30 and TRBJ2-5, with 7 bases matching TRBD2. This CDR3 is 15 amino acids long. The trim removed 2 bases at V and 2 bases at J, leaving 8 bases unmatched. The germline V gene has CDR1 GTSNPN and CDR2 SVGIG (reference sequence).

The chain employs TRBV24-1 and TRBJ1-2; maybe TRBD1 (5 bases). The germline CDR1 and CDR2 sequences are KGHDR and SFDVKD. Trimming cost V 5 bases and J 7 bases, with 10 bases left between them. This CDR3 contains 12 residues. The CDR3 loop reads CATSGGTGGYTF. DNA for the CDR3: TGTGCCACCAGTGGTGGGACTGGTGGCTACACCTTC.

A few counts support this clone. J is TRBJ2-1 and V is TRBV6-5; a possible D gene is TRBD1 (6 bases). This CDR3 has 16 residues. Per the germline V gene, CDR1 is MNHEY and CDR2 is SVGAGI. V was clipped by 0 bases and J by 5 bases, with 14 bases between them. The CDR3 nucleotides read TGTGCCAGCAGTTACTCCCCCGGGACAAACAACAATGAGCAGTTCTTC. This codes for CASSYSPGTNNNEQFF.

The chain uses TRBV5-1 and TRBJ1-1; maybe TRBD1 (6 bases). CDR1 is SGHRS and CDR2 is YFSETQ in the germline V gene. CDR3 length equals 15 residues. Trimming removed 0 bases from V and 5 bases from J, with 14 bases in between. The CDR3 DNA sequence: TGCGCCAGCAGCTTGGTCGACAGGTCCATAACTGAAGCTTTCTTT. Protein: CASSLVDRSITEAFF.

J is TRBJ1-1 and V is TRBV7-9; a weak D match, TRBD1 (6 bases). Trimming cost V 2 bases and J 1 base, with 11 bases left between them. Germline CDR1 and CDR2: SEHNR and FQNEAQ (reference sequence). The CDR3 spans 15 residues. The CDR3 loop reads CASSLPSRGNTEAFF. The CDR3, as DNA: TGTGCCAGCAGCTTACCCTCCAGGGGGAACACTGAAGCTTTCTTT.

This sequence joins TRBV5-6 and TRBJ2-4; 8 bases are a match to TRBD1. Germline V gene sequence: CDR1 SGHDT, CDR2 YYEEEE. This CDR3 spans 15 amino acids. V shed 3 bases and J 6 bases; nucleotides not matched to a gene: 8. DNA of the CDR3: TGTGCCAGCAGCTCCACGACAGGGGAGAGAAACATTCAGTACTTC. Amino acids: CASSSTTGERNIQYF.

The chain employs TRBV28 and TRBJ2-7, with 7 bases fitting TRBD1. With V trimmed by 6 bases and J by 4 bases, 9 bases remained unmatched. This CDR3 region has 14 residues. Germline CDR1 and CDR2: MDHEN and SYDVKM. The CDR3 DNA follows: TGTGCCAGCAGGGCCCGGGGCAGGGGGTACGAGCAGTACTTC. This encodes CASRARGRGYEQYF.

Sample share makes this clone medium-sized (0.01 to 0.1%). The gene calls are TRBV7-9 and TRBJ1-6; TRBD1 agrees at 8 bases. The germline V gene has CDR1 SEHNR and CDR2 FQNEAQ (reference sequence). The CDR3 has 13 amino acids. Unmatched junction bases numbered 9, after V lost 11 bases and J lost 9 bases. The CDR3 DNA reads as TGTGCCGGGATACACACAGGGGGTTCACCCCTCCACTTT. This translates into CAGIHTGGSPLHF.

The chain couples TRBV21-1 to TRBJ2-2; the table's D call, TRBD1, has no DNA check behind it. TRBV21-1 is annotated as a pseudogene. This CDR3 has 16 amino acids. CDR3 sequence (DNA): TGTGCCAGCAGCAAAGTCAGCGGGACAGGGCCCGGGGAGCTGTTTTTT. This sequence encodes CASSKVSGTGPGELFF.

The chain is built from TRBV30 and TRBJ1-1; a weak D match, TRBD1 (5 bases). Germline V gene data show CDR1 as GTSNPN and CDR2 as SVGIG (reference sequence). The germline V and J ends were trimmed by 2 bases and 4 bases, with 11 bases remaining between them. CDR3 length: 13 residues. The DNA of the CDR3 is TGTGCCTGGAGTCTCGGCGGGGCCACTGAAGCTTTCTTT. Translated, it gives CAWSLGGATEAFF.

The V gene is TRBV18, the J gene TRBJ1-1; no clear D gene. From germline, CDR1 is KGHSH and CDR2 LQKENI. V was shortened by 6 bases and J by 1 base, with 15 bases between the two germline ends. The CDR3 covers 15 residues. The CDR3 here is CASSLSDYRNTEAFF. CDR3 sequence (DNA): TGTGCCAGCTCCCTCTCAGATTACAGGAACACTGAAGCTTTCTTT.

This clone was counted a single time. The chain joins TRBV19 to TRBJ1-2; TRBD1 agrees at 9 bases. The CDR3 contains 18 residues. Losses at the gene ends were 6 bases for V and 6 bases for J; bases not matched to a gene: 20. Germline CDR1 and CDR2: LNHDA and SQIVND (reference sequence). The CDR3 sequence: CASRTPLGVTQGADGYTF. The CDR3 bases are TGTGCCAGTAGAACCCCCCTGGGGGTCACACAGGGGGCGGATGGCTACACCTTC.

Written as DNA, the CDR3 is TGTGCCAGCAGCTTAGGGGGTCTAGCGGGATGGGAGACCCAGTACTTC. It translates to CASSLGGLAGWETQYF. The chain joins TRBV7-2 to TRBJ2-5, with 9 bases lining up with TRBD2. This CDR3 contains 16 residues. The germline CDR1 and CDR2 sequences are SGHTA and FQGNSA. Losses at the gene ends were 1 base for V and 5 bases for J; bases not matched to a gene: 8. Full variable domain (missing parts from reference TRBV7-2 and TRBJ2-5): GAGVSQSPSNKVTEKGKDVELRCDPISGHTALYWYRQSLGQGLEFLIYFQGNSAPDKSGLPSDRFSAERTGGSVSTLTIQRTQQEDSAVYLCASSLGGLAGWETQYFGPGTRLLVL.

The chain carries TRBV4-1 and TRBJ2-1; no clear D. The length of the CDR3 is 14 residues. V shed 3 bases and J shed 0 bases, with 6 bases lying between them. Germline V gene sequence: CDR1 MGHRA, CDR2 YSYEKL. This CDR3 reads CASSQTSSYNEQFF. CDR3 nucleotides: TGCGCCAGCAGCCAGACAAGCTCCTACAATGAGCAGTTCTTC.

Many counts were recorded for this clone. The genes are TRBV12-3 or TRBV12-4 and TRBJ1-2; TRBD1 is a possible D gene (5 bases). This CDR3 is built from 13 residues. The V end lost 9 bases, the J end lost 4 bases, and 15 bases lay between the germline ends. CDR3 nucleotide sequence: TGTGCCAGTCGCCTCGGGGGGTCCTATGGCTACACCTTC. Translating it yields CASRLGGSYGYTF.

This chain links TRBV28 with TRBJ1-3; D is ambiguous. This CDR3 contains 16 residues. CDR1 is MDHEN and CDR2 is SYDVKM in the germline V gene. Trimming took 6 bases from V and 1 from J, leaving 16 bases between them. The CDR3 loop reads CASSFSTAGSGNTIYF. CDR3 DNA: TGTGCCAGCAGCTTCTCTACAGCTGGATCTGGAAACACCATATATTTT.